One and the same sample provided the 17 T cell receptor beta chains below, sequenced in a study of CD8+ T cells in alopecia areata. Extracted RNA was reverse transcribed, and the resulting cDNA served as sequencing template. Profiled with immunoSEQ multiplex PCR; TCRdb holds only in-frame clones, not every one. The sample yields roughly 190,000 clones, roughly 60% seen once. Noted treatment: oral pan-JAK inhibitor, 5-10 mg twice daily. The material was CD4+ T cells sorted from blood, obtained at week 24, from a patient treated with tofacitinib. These receptors were collected from a human donor with alopecia areata.

The genes are TRBV11-2 and TRBJ1-1; D not certain. The V end lost 1 base, the J end lost 5 bases, and 8 bases lay between the germline ends. The germline CDR1 and CDR2 sequences are SGHAT and FQNNGV. This CDR3 is 13 amino acids long. CDR3 amino acids: CASSLGEVTEAFF. As DNA, the CDR3 is TGTGCCAGCAGCTTAGGGGAGGTGACTGAAGCTTTCTTT.

The CDR3 bases are TGTGCCAGCAGGGAGGGACTAGCGGGGGCCAATGAGCAGTTCTTC. It codes for CASREGLAGANEQFF. V usage is TRBV28 and J usage is TRBJ2-1, with TRBD2 identical over 14 bases. This CDR3 is built from 15 residues. Germline V lookup: CDR1 MDHEN, CDR2 SYDVKM. V lost 6 bases and J lost 6; bases outside the gene matches: 4.

This clone was detected many times. This chain connects TRBV7-8 to TRBJ2-1; D might be TRBD2 (5 bases). V was trimmed by 2 bases and J by 11 bases, leaving 13 bases between them. Germline values: CDR1 SGHVS, CDR2 FQNEAQ. The CDR3 runs 13 residues. The CDR3: CASSLRTGEQQFF. CDR3 sequence (DNA): TGTGCCAGCAGCTTACGGACTGGCGAACAGCAGTTCTTC. Complete variable domain (other parts from reference TRBV7-8 and TRBJ2-1): GAGVSQSPRYKVAKRGQDVALRCDPISGHVSLFWYQQALGQGPEFLTYFQNEAQLDKSGLPSDRFFAERPEGSVSTLKIQRTQQEDSAVYLCASSLRTGEQQFFGPGTRLTVL.

The gene calls are TRBV5-1 and TRBJ1-1; TRBD1 is a possible D gene (5 bases). Trimming shortened V by 1 base and J by 1 base, and 11 bases separated the two germline ends. The CDR3 extends over 15 amino acids. Germline CDR1 is SGHRS and CDR2 is YFSETQ. CDR3: CASSLNEGRNTEAFF. The CDR3 DNA follows: TGCGCCAGCAGCTTGAACGAGGGGAGGAACACTGAAGCTTTCTTT.

The CDR3 spells CAGDRNTEAFF. CDR3 in DNA: TGTGCTGGCGACAGGAACACTGAAGCTTTCTTT. The J gene is TRBJ1-1, the V gene TRBV30; weak D call: TRBD1 (5 bases). Germline CDR1 GTSNPN, CDR2 SVGIG (reference sequence). The CDR3 runs to 11 residues.

V is TRBV9 and J is TRBJ1-3; D perhaps matches TRBD1 (6 bases). CDR1 and CDR2 (germline): SGDLS, YYNGEE. The length of the CDR3 is 14 residues. V shed 6 bases and J shed 1 base, with 11 bases lying between them. Here the CDR3 DNA reads TGTGCCAGCACAGCCACAGGGTCTGGAAACACCATATATTTT. Encoded protein: CASTATGSGNTIYF.

The rearrangement uses TRBV9 and TRBJ2-5, with TRBD2 matching 11 bases. The CDR3 totals 16 residues. V shed 1 base and J 4 bases; nucleotides not matched to a gene: 6. Germline values: CDR1 SGDLS, CDR2 YYNGEE. CDR3 sequence: CASSVLAGGPAETQYF. In DNA form, the CDR3 reads TGTGCCAGCAGCGTATTAGCGGGGGGGCCAGCAGAGACCCAGTACTTC.

The chain recombines TRBV29-1 with TRBJ1-1; 9 nucleotides agree with TRBD1. The V gene end was trimmed by 7 bases and the J gene end by 3 bases; junction bases not matched to a gene: 9. The CDR3 runs to 14 residues. Per germline, CDR1 SQVTM and CDR2 ANQGSEA. The CDR3 bases are TGCAGCGCCCGAACCGGGACAGGGTACACTGAAGCTTTCTTT. Protein sequence: CSARTGTGYTEAFF.

The chain employs TRBV6-5 and TRBJ1-2; 7 nucleotides agree with TRBD1. Looked up from germline, CDR1 is MNHEY and CDR2 is SVGAGI. This CDR3 region has 12 residues. With V trimmed by 6 bases and J by 5 bases, 3 bases remained unmatched. CDR3 region: CASSLRGYGYTF. CDR3 bases: TGTGCCAGCAGCCTCAGGGGGTATGGCTACACCTTC.

This chain joins TRBV15 and TRBJ2-1; 8 nucleotides agree with TRBD1. The CDR3 is 16 residues long. After removal of 0 bases from V and 9 bases from J, the junction contained 10 bases not matched to a gene. CDR1 LNHNV and CDR2 YYDKDF come from the germline V gene (reference sequence). The CDR3 loop reads CATSREISGTGGEQFF. For the CDR3, the DNA is TGTGCCACCAGCAGAGAAATATCCGGGACAGGTGGTGAGCAGTTCTTC.

The chain uses TRBV15 and TRBJ2-1; tentatively, D is TRBD2 (6 bases). Trimming pared 0 bases from V and 5 bases from J, leaving 11 bases between. The CDR3 is 15 amino acids. CDR1 is LNHNV and CDR2 is YYDKDF in the germline V gene (reference sequence). The DNA for the CDR3 is TGTGCCACCAGCAGAGATAGGGGCGGGAACAATGAGCAGTTCTTC. Translating gives CATSRDRGGNNEQFF.

This chain connects TRBV7-3 to TRBJ2-4; perhaps TRBD2 as D (6 bases). Germline assignment: CDR1 SGHTA and CDR2 FQGTGA. This CDR3 has 16 residues. The ends were cut back, 5 bases at V and 4 bases at J, with 18 bases in the middle. The CDR3 loop reads CASSRNRRGSKNIQYF. Here the CDR3 DNA reads TGTGCCAGCAGCCGGAATAGGAGGGGATCTAAAAACATTCAGTACTTC.

This sequence joins TRBV29-1 and TRBJ1-4; 7 bases line up with TRBD1. Germline lookup yields CDR1 SQVTM and CDR2 ANQGSEA. There are 13 residues in the CDR3. The V segment lost 7 bases and the J segment 7 bases; nucleotides outside the gene matches: 9. The CDR3 protein is CSARTGASEKLFF. As DNA, the CDR3 is TGCAGCGCGCGAACAGGGGCAAGTGAAAAACTGTTTTTT.

V usage is TRBV29-1 and J usage is TRBJ1-1; D gene uncertain. Germline assignment: CDR1 SQVTM and CDR2 ANQGSEA. The CDR3 is 12 residues long. The V gene lost 3 bases and the J gene lost 4 bases, with 9 bases spanning the gap. CDR3 DNA sequence: TGCAGCGTTGATCAACTGAGCACTGAAGCTTTCTTT. Translated: CSVDQLSTEAFF.

The rearrangement uses TRBV19 and TRBJ1-2; no reliable D call. This CDR3 has 13 residues. Trimming stripped 6 bases from V and 8 bases from J, with 16 bases between. CDR1 and CDR2 (germline): LNHDA, SQIVND (reference sequence). The CDR3 loop is CASSWQGKGGYTF. The CDR3 DNA reads as TGTGCCAGTAGCTGGCAAGGGAAGGGAGGCTACACCTTC.

The CDR3 nucleotides read TGCGCCAGCAGCCAAGATTTGGGGGGCGATTCACCCCTCCACTTT. Residues: CASSQDLGGDSPLHF. This rearrangement joins TRBV4-3 to TRBJ1-6; perhaps TRBD1 as D (6 bases). The CDR3 extends over 15 amino acids. Trimming stripped 0 bases from V and 8 bases from J, with 11 bases between. CDR1 LGHNA and CDR2 YSLEER come from the germline V gene.

The chain recombines TRBV7-2 with TRBJ1-1; D remains ambiguous. Trimming took off 7 bases at V and 0 bases at J, with 12 bases between the two ends. From germline, CDR1 is SGHTA and CDR2 FQGNSA. The CDR3 length is 14 residues. CDR3 amino acids: CASTIRELNTEAFF. The CDR3 DNA is TGTGCCAGCACCATCCGTGAATTGAACACTGAAGCTTTCTTT.